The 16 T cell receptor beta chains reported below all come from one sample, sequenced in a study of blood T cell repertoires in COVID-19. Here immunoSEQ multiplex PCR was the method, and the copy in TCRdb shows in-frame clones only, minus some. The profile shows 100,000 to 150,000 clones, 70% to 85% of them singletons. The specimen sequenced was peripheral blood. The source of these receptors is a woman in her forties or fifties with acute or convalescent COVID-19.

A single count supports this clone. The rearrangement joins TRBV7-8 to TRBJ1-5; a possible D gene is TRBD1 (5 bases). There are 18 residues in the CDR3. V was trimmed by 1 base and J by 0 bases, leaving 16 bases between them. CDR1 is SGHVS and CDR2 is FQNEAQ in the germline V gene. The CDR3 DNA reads TGTGCCAGCAGCTTAGGCGCCGGGACTCAAAATAGCAATCAGCCCCAGCATTTT. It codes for CASSLGAGTQNSNQPQHF.

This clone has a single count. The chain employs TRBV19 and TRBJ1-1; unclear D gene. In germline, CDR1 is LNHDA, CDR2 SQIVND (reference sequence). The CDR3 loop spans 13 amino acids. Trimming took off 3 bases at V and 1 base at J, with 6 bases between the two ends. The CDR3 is CASSISWNTEAFF. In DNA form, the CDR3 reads TGTGCCAGTAGTATTTCCTGGAACACTGAAGCTTTCTTT.

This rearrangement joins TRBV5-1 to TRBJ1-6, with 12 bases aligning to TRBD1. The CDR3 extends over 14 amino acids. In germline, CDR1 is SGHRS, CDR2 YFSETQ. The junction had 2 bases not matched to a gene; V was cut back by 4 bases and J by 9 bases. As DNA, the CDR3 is TGCGCCAGCAGCCCGGGACAGGGGGCTTCACCCCTCCACTTT. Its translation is CASSPGQGASPLHF.

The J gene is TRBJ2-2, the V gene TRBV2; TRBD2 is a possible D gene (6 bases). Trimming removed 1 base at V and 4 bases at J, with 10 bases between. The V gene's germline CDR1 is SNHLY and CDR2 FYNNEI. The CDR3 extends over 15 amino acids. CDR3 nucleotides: TGTGCCAGCAGTGAAGTCCCCGGGGGCACCGGGGAGCTGTTTTTT. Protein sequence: CASSEVPGGTGELFF.

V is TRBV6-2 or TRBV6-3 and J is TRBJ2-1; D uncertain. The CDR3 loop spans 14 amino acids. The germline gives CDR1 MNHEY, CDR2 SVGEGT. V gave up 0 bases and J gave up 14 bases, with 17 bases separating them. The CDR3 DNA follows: TGTGCCAGCAGTTACTCGAACATTTTCGCCGAGGAGTTCTTC. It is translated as CASSYSNIFAEEFF.

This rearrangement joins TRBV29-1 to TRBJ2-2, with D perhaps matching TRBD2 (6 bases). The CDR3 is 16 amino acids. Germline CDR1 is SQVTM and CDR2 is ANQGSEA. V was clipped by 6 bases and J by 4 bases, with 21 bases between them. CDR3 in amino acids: CSVPPPGGLGTGELFF. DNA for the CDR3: TGCAGCGTCCCCCCCCCTGGGGGGTTGGGCACCGGGGAGCTGTTTTTT.

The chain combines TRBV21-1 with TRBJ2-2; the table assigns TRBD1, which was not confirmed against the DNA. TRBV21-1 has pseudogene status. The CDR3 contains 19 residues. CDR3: CASSKVSGDRGMNTGELFF. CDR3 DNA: TGTGCCAGCAGCAAAGTCTCAGGGGACAGGGGTATGAACACCGGGGAGCTGTTTTTT.

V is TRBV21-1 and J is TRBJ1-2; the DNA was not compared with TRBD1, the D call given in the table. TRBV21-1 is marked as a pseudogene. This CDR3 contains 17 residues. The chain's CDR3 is CASSKPGTGGQNYGYTF. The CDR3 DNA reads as TGTGCCAGCAGCAAACCCGGGACAGGGGGTCAGAACTATGGCTACACCTTC.

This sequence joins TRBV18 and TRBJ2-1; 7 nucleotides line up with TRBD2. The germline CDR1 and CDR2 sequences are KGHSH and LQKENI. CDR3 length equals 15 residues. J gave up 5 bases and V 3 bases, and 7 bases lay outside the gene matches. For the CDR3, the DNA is TGTGCCAGCTCACCGGGACTAATTACTCACAATGAGCAGTTCTTC. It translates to CASSPGLITHNEQFF.

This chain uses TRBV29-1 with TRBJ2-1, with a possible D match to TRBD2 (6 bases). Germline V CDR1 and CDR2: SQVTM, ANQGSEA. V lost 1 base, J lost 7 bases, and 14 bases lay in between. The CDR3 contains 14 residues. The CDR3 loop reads CSVEGGVLGNEQFF. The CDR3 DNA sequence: TGCAGCGTTGAAGGCGGGGTGCTGGGGAATGAGCAGTTCTTC.

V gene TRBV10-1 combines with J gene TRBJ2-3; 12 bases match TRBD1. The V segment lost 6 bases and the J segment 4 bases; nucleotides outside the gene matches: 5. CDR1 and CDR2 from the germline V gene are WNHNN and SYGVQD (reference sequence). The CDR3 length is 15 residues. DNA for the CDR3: TGCGCCAGCAGGAAGGGACAGGGGGCTTCAGATACGCAGTATTTT. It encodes CASRKGQGASDTQYF.

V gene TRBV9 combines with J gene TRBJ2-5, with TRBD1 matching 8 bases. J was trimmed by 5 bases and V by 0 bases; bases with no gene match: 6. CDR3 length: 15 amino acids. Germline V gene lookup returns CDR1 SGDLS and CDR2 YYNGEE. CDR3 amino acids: CASSVVPNRGETQYF. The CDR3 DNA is TGTGCCAGCAGCGTAGTCCCTAACAGGGGGGAGACCCAGTACTTC.

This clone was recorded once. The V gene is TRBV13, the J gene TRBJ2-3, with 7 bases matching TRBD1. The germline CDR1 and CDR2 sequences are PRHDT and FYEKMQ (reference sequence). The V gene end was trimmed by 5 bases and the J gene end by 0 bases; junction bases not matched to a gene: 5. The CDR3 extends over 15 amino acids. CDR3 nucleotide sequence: TGTGCCAGCAGCCTCGGACAGGCGAGCACAGATACGCAGTATTTT. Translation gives CASSLGQASTDTQYF.

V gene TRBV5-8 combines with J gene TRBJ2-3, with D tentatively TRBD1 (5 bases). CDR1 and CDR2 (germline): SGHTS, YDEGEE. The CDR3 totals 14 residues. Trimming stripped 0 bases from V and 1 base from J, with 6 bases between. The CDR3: CASSLDRRTDTQYF. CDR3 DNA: TGTGCCAGCAGCTTGGACAGGCGCACAGATACGCAGTATTTT.

This chain's CDR3 is CASSYTTNEKLFF. In DNA, the CDR3 is TGTGCCAGCAGTTATACTACTAATGAAAAACTGTTTTTT. J is TRBJ1-4 and V is TRBV6-6, with D unclear. The CDR3 runs to 13 residues. Trimming cost V 3 bases and J 2 bases, with 4 bases left between them. Per the germline V gene, CDR1 is MNHNY and CDR2 is SVGAGI (reference sequence).

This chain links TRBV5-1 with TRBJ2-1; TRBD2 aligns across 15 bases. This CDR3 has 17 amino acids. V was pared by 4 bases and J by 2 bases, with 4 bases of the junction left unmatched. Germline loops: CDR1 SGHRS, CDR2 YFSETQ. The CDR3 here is CASSPGLAGGTYNEQFF. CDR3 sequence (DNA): TGCGCCAGCAGCCCGGGACTAGCGGGGGGTACCTACAATGAGCAGTTCTTC. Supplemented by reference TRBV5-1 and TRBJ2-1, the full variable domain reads KAGVTQTPRYLIKTRGQQVTLSCSPISGHRSVSWYQQTPGQGLQFLFEYFSETQRNKGNFPGRFSGRQFSNSRSEMNVSTLELGDSALYLCASSPGLAGGTYNEQFFGPGTRLTVL.